These 9 T cell receptor beta chains originate from one sample sequenced in a study of T cells in Graves' hyperthyroidism and ophthalmopathy. Using RNA transcripts as the source, TCR beta CDR3 regions were amplified. The HTBI set primed first-round TCR CDR3 RT-PCR. TCRdb called the multiplex PCR reads again in MiXCR, with one record for every CDR3 protein. The sample has around 300,000 distinct CDR3 sequences, roughly 13% seen once; the top ten hold 34%. The specimen was blood. These receptors all stem from a woman between 35 and 50 years old with Graves' ophthalmopathy.

The table lists this clonotype with many counts. The chain couples TRBV7-9 to TRBJ1-2; no firm D call. Trimming cost V 2 bases and J 2 bases, with 9 bases left between them. Per germline, CDR1 SEHNR and CDR2 FQNEAQ (reference sequence). CDR3 length equals 14 residues. The CDR3 loop is CASSLSERNYGYTF. CDR3 nucleotide sequence: TGTGCCAGCAGCTTAAGTGAGAGGAACTATGGCTACACCTTC.

In its sample, this clonotype was seen many times. V gene TRBV3-1 combines with J gene TRBJ1-5, with D possibly matching TRBD1 (6 bases). Germline lookup yields CDR1 LGHDT and CDR2 YNNKEL (reference sequence). V lost 4 bases and J 6 bases, leaving 10 bases between the germline ends. This CDR3 comprises 13 residues. CDR3: CASSRRGGQPQHF. CDR3 in DNA: TGTGCCAGCAGCCGAAGAGGGGGTCAGCCCCAGCATTTT.

This clonotype was found many times. The V and J genes are TRBV7-9 and TRBJ2-7, with 11 positions matching TRBD2. The CDR3 runs to 15 residues. Per germline, CDR1 SEHNR and CDR2 FQNEAQ (reference sequence). Losses at the gene ends were 5 bases for V and 2 bases for J; bases not matched to a gene: 5. The CDR3 DNA reads TGTGCCAGCAGCACCGGACTAGCGGGCCCCTACGAGCAGTACTTC. It codes for CASSTGLAGPYEQYF.

The genes are TRBV24-1 and TRBJ1-5; D uncertain. CDR1 is KGHDR, CDR2 SFDVKD, per germline. The V end was cut by 6 bases, the J end by 2 bases, with 19 bases between. CDR3 length equals 17 residues. This CDR3 reads CATSFYPRGQGNQPQHF. In DNA form, the CDR3 reads TGTGCCACCAGTTTTTATCCACGGGGTCAGGGCAATCAGCCCCAGCATTTT.

This clonotype occurred many times. V gene TRBV20-1 combines with J gene TRBJ2-7; D call uncertain. Trimming pared 0 bases from V and 6 bases from J, leaving 9 bases between. CDR1 and CDR2 (germline): DFQATT, SNEGSKA (reference sequence). The CDR3 has 12 residues. The CDR3 bases are TGCAGTGCTAGAGATCTACTTCGCGAGCAGTACTTC. Protein: CSARDLLREQYF.

This clonotype has a count of ten or more. V usage is TRBV29-1 and J usage is TRBJ2-1, with a weak D call TRBD2 (6 bases). CDR1 and CDR2 (germline): SQVTM, ANQGSEA. V was trimmed by 2 bases and J by 9 bases, leaving 17 bases between them. The length of the CDR3 is 14 residues. CDR3 protein: CSVERLGLLSEQFF. CDR3 DNA: TGCAGCGTTGAAAGACTAGGACTTCTCAGTGAGCAGTTCTTC.

This clonotype was seen ten or more times. The rearrangement links TRBV6-6 to TRBJ1-2; D gene uncertain. CDR3 length: 13 residues. V shed 0 bases and J shed 3 bases, with 5 bases lying between them. Germline CDR1 and CDR2: MNHNY and SVGAGI (reference sequence). The CDR3 DNA reads TGTGCCAGCAGTTACTCCCGTGACTATGGCTACACCTTC. Encoded protein: CASSYSRDYGYTF.

This clonotype was found many times. This chain uses TRBV20-1 with TRBJ2-5; D call uncertain. The V end lost 4 bases, the J end lost 5 bases, and 8 bases lay between the germline ends. The CDR3 loop spans 11 amino acids. Germline V gene data show CDR1 as DFQATT and CDR2 as SNEGSKA (reference sequence). The CDR3 DNA is TGCAGTGCTATTAGTTTCGAGACCCAGTACTTC. Translating gives CSAISFETQYF.

This clonotype has more than one count but fewer than ten. The rearrangement uses TRBV28 and TRBJ1-1; D is uncertain. Trimming removed 2 bases at V and 1 base at J, with 11 bases between. Germline CDR1 MDHEN, CDR2 SYDVKM. The CDR3 is made up of 15 amino acids. CDR3 loop: CASSLAGLGNTEAFF. The CDR3 bases are TGTGCCAGCAGTTTAGCGGGTTTGGGGAACACTGAAGCTTTCTTT.